The next 6 T cell receptor beta chains were all read from a single sample in a study of CD8 T cells in Susac syndrome. Random hexamers were used to reverse transcribe about 0.5 to 1 ug of RNA. TCRdb used MiXCR to reprocess the immunoSEQ multiplex PCR reads, holding one entry per CDR3 protein. This sample has 300,000 or so distinct CDR3 sequences, with roughly nine tenths found just once. The source material was CD4+ T cells from PBMCs. Receptor source: a human donor with multiple sclerosis.

The rearrangement uses TRBV20-1 and TRBJ2-6; D not certain. The CDR3 length is 13 residues. Trimming took off 5 bases at V and 0 bases at J, with 5 bases between the two ends. Germline values: CDR1 DFQATT, CDR2 SNEGSKA (reference sequence). CDR3 nucleotides: TGCAGTGCTGTCCGCTCTGGGGCCAACGTCCTGACTTTC. It yields the protein CSAVRSGANVLTF.

The V and J genes are TRBV2 and TRBJ1-5, with D tentatively TRBD1 (6 bases). V shed 5 bases and J shed 3 bases, with 14 bases lying between them. This CDR3 has 15 residues. Looked up from germline, CDR1 is SNHLY and CDR2 is FYNNEI. The CDR3 loop is CASSPFGGPNQPQHF. The CDR3, as DNA: TGTGCCAGCAGTCCTTTTGGGGGGCCCAATCAGCCCCAGCATTTT.

The chain uses TRBV19 and TRBJ1-1, with 9 positions matching TRBD1. This CDR3 is built from 15 residues. Trimming cost V 6 bases and J 5 bases; bases outside gene matches: 10. Per the germline V gene, CDR1 is LNHDA and CDR2 is SQIVND (reference sequence). The CDR3 DNA follows: TGTGCCAGTAGAAAGCTGTCAGGACAGGGGACTGAAGCTTTCTTT. This gives the protein CASRKLSGQGTEAFF.

The V call is TRBV30, the J call TRBJ1-5; 8 positions match TRBD1. There are 13 residues in the CDR3. The V gene's germline CDR1 is GTSNPN and CDR2 SVGIG (reference sequence). The V and J ends lost 0 bases and 9 bases, in that order; junction bases with no gene match: 4. CDR3 protein: CAWSVQGAGPQHF. CDR3 in DNA: TGTGCCTGGAGTGTGCAGGGGGCTGGGCCCCAGCATTTT.

CDR3 sequence reads: CASSLAPEAAQYF. The CDR3 DNA reads TGCGCCAGCAGCTTGGCCCCCGAGGCAGCCCAGTACTTC. The chain uses TRBV5-1 and TRBJ2-7, with D uncertain. Per germline, CDR1 SGHRS and CDR2 YFSETQ. Deletions cut 0 bases from V and 10 bases from J, with 14 bases between. The CDR3 has 13 residues.

V gene TRBV9 combines with J gene TRBJ2-3; no clear D. V lost 4 bases, J lost 2 bases, and 8 bases lay in between. Germline CDR1 is SGDLS and CDR2 is YYNGEE. The CDR3 has 13 amino acids. The CDR3 region has the DNA TGTGCCAGCAGCCTTCTACCCACAGATACGCAGTATTTT. Protein: CASSLLPTDTQYF.